The rows below give T cell receptor beta chains drawn from one sample of a study of blood T cell repertoires in COVID-19. Produced via immunoSEQ multiplex PCR; TCRdb's table is partial and in-frame only. The sample lists some 110,000 clones, roughly 90% occurring once. Sequencing was carried out using peripheral blood. Receptor source: a man aged 65 to 79 who had recovered from COVID-19. The CDR3 runs from the conserved cysteine through the conserved F or W. The D gene is left open where the match is weak. Clone size is stated in some rows and not others, as once, few, many or a class when expanded.

clone_size d_call j_call v_call cdr3_nt cdr3_aa
NA NA TRBJ2-7 TRBV5-1 TGCGCCAGCAGCTTCTCGGCGGAACGGGAGCAGTACTTC CASSFSAEREQYF
NA NA TRBJ1-3 TRBV12-3/TRBV12-4 TGTGCCAGCAGGCCCCAGGGAAACACCATATATTTT CASRPQGNTIYF
NA TRBD1 TRBJ1-2 TRBV28 TGTGCCAGCAGCGAGGGGGCAGCCCTGAGGGGCTACACCTTC CASSEGAALRGYTF
NA NA TRBJ1-2 TRBV5-6 TGTGCCAGCAGCTTGGGTCCAAGGGGCTATGGCTACACCTTC CASSLGPRGYGYTF
few NA TRBJ2-3 TRBV15 TGTGCCACCAGCAGAGTTGCAGGATCCCGCACAGATACGCAGTATTTT CATSRVAGSRTDTQYF
few TRBD1 TRBJ2-1 TRBV28 TGTGCCAGCAGTTTCCCTCGACAGGGGAGGAATGAGCAGTTCTTC CASSFPRQGRNEQFF
NA TRBD2 TRBJ2-1 TRBV27 TGTGCCAGCCCCGGACTAGCGGGAGACCCAGGCAATGAGCAGTTCTTC CASPGLAGDPGNEQFF
NA TRBD1 TRBJ1-1 TRBV5-1 TGCGCCAGCAGCTTGGCCCCGGGACAGGGGGCGAGGACTGAAGCTTTCTTT CASSLAPGQGARTEAFF
NA NA TRBJ1-2 TRBV5-6 TGTGCCAGCAGCGCGACAGGTAAAGAGTATGGCTACACCTTC CASSATGKEYGYTF
NA NA TRBJ2-7 TRBV23-1 TGCGCCAGCACAGTGGGTTTATGCGGCCCATTCTACGAGCAGTACTTC CASTVGLCGPFYEQYF
NA NA TRBJ2-1 TRBV18 TGTGCCAGCTCCCAGGTGGGAGGCTCCTACAATGAGCAGTTCTTC CASSQVGGSYNEQFF
NA TRBD1 TRBJ2-3 TRBV29-1 TGCAGCGTTGAACAGGGGGGCACAGATACGCAGTATTTT CSVEQGGTDTQYF
NA NA TRBJ2-3 TRBV20-1 TGCAGTGCTAGAGATTGGAGCGGGCTGTATTTT CSARDWSGLYF
NA TRBD1 TRBJ1-2 TRBV28 TGTGCCAGCAGTTTACCCTGGACAGGGGGCTATGGCTACACCTTC CASSLPWTGGYGYTF
NA TRBD2 TRBJ2-7 TRBV5-1 TGCGCCAGCAGCTTGGGACTAGCGGACTACGAGCAGTACTTC CASSLGLADYEQYF
NA NA TRBJ2-5 TRBV24-1 TGTGCCACCAGTGATCCCCAGGGTGCTGGGGAGACCCAGTACTTC CATSDPQGAGETQYF
NA TRBD2 TRBJ2-1 TRBV12-3/TRBV12-4 TGTGCCAGCAGTACCGAGCGGGGCAATGAGCAGTTCTTC CASSTERGNEQFF
NA NA TRBJ2-5 TRBV7-2 TGTGCCAGCAGCCGACCGAGGGAGACCCAGTACTTC CASSRPRETQYF
NA TRBD1 TRBJ1-1 TRBV9 TGTGCCAGCAGCCCCAGGACAGGATCGGACACTGAAGCTTTCTTT CASSPRTGSDTEAFF
NA NA TRBJ2-5 TRBV3-1/TRBV3-2 TGTGCCAGCAGCCCGCGGAAAAAGACCCAGTACTTC CASSPRKKTQYF
NA NA TRBJ1-5 TRBV15 TGTGCCACCAGCCCCACAGGGTATAGCAATCAGCCCCAGCATTTT CATSPTGYSNQPQHF
few TRBD1 TRBJ1-6 TRBV10-3 TGTGCCATCAGGCCGACAGGGGAGGGGAATTCACCCCTCCACTTT CAIRPTGEGNSPLHF
NA TRBD2 TRBJ2-7 TRBV7-2 TGTGCCAGCAGCTTAATAGCGGGGGTAGCCTACGAGCAGTACTTC CASSLIAGVAYEQYF
NA TRBD1 TRBJ1-5 TRBV10-3 TGTGCCATCAGTGAGGGACAGGGGCTTAATCAGCCCCAGCATTTT CAISEGQGLNQPQHF
few TRBD1 TRBJ2-7 TRBV6-2/TRBV6-3 TGTGCCAGCAGTTGGACAGGCTACGAGCAGTACTTC CASSWTGYEQYF
NA TRBD1 TRBJ1-1 TRBV29-1 TGCAGCGGGGAACAGGGGGGTAGTGGAGCTTTCTTT CSGEQGGSGAFF
NA NA TRBJ1-2 TRBV5-1 TGCGCCAGCAGCGAACAGGCGGCGGCTGCCTACACCTTC CASSEQAAAAYTF
once TRBD1 TRBJ1-2 TRBV5-1 TGCGCCAGCAGCTTCGGACAGGGTGATGGCTACACCTTC CASSFGQGDGYTF
once NA TRBJ1-6 TRBV5-1 TGCGCCAGCAGCTTGTTGCAGGGCGGTAATTCACCCCTCCACTTT CASSLLQGGNSPLHF
NA TRBD2 TRBJ2-5 TRBV27 TGTGCCAGCAGTTTAAACCACCCTGGACTAGCGGGAGGGCCTGAGACCCAGTACTTC CASSLNHPGLAGGPETQYF
few TRBD1 TRBJ2-7 TRBV6-4 TGTGCCAGCAGTGACCCCCTGCTGGAGCAACAGGACAGGGTCGATAGGACCTACGAGCAGTACTTC CASSDPLLEQQDRVDRTYEQYF
NA NA TRBJ1-2 TRBV5-1 TGCGCCAGCAGCCTCCAGGCAGGAAATAACTATGGCTACACCTTC CASSLQAGNNYGYTF
NA TRBD2 TRBJ2-3 TRBV10-1 TGCGCCAGCAGTGCAACTAGCGGGGGGGCGGGAGATACGCAGTATTTT CASSATSGGAGDTQYF
NA TRBD1 TRBJ1-4 TRBV12-5 TGTGCTAGTGGTTTCTACCAGGACAGGGGTTACGAAAAACTGTTTTTT CASGFYQDRGYEKLFF
few NA TRBJ2-2 TRBV7-3 TGTGCCAGCAGCTTACGGAGTAACACCGGGGAGCTGTTTTTT CASSLRSNTGELFF
once TRBD1 TRBJ2-7 TRBV11-2 TGTGCCAGCAGCTTAGTGACGAGACAGGGGACCTACGAGCAGTACTTC CASSLVTRQGTYEQYF
NA TRBD1 TRBJ1-2 TRBV6-1 TGTGCCAGCAGTGAACAGGGGGAGAGGGGCTACACCTTC CASSEQGERGYTF
NA TRBD1 TRBJ2-4 TRBV6-6 TGTGCCAGCAGTGCCCCGACAGGGTATGAAGTTGGCATTCAGTACTTC CASSAPTGYEVGIQYF
NA TRBD2 TRBJ2-6 TRBV7-3 TGTGCCAGCAGCGTGCTAGCGGGGAACTCTGGGGCCAACGTCCTGACTTTC CASSVLAGNSGANVLTF
NA NA TRBJ2-5 TRBV3-1/TRBV3-2 TGTGCCAGCAGCCCCCGCCAAGAGGAGACCCAGTACTTC CASSPRQEETQYF
NA NA TRBJ1-6 TRBV28 TGTGCCAGCAGACGAGCTAACTATAATTCACCCCTCCACTTT CASRRANYNSPLHF
once TRBD2 TRBJ2-7 TRBV7-2 TGTGCCAGCAGCTTACAACTAGCGGGAGTACCACCCTACGAGCAGTACTTC CASSLQLAGVPPYEQYF
NA NA TRBJ1-6 TRBV7-9 TGTGCCAGCAGCTTAGCTGCAGGGGAAAATTCACCCCTCCACTTT CASSLAAGENSPLHF
NA TRBD2 TRBJ2-1 TRBV28 TGTGCCAGCAGGGAGAGACTAGCGGGGGGGGATGAGCAGTTCTTC CASRERLAGGDEQFF
NA TRBD1 TRBJ2-1 TRBV27 TGTGCCAGCAGTGGGGACAGAGGATACAATGAGCAGTTCTTC CASSGDRGYNEQFF
NA NA TRBJ1-3 TRBV5-5 TGTGCCAGCAGCTTGGCCCTTTACGGGACACCAGGAAACACCATATATTTT CASSLALYGTPGNTIYF
NA NA TRBJ1-5 TRBV7-2 TGTGCCAGCAGCTTAGCTAGGAGGCAGCCCCAGCATTTT CASSLARRQPQHF
NA TRBD1 TRBJ1-2 TRBV10-3 TGTGCCATCTCGAAGGACAGGGGATATGGCTACACCTTC CAISKDRGYGYTF